The source of this T cell receptor beta chain is a study of cytomegalovirus exposure and HLA in healthy donors. Study at large: Unique TCRs from HLA-typed donors, roughly 89 million of them, were held in an early data release. Study results and limitations: As was reported, the classifier diagnosed cytomegalovirus status with high specificity and sensitivity. For most TCR beta V segments, an earlier analysis put the productive rate at about 90% or about 30% of the time. Later analysis associated a missense DCLRE1C variant with TCR beta V- and J-gene trimming.

In the PCR, 60 Vbeta and 13 Jbeta primers were used. Profiled with immunoSEQ multiplex PCR; TCRdb holds only in-frame clones, not every one. The table lists around 150,000 clones, roughly 80% of them singletons, with roughly 2.1% in the top ten. Germline values: CDR1 SGHRS, CDR2 YFSETQ. V lost 4 bases to trimming and J lost 8 bases; unmatched junction nucleotides: 12. The CDR3 totals 15 residues. Of note for this clone: The antigen is not known.

What was sequenced was PBMCs. The chain recombines TRBV5-1 with TRBJ1-2; 9 positions agree with TRBD1. The origin of this receptor is a man in his forties or fifties in good health and CMV-seropositive. CDR3 in amino acids: CASSPFTTGGGGYTF. The CDR3 DNA follows: TGCGCCAGCAGCCCATTTACGACAGGGGGAGGAGGCTACACCTTC.